One and the same sample provided the 8 T cell receptor beta chains below, sequenced in a study of post-analysis software for immune sequencing data. Overall study results and limits: There were five TRBV segments more frequent in patients than controls, and TRBV5-6, TRBV5-1 and TRBV20-1 were among them.

The authors incorporated unique molecular identifiers into the TCR beta cDNA libraries. TCRdb itself ran the PCR reads through MiXCR, one entry per CDR3 protein. The table includes approximately 570,000 distinct CDR3 sequences, 44% detected once. No antigen has been assigned to these receptors. Material: blood. Receptors were obtained from a girl between 10 and 17 years old with multiple sclerosis.

The chain recombines TRBV12-3 or TRBV12-4 with TRBJ2-7; D is uncertain. The V end lost 2 bases, the J end lost 9 bases, and 14 bases lay between the germline ends. The CDR3 sequence is 13 residues long. CDR3 region: CASSLRLLVGQYF. The CDR3 DNA is TGTGCCAGCAGTTTACGTCTGCTGGTTGGGCAGTACTTC.

This clonotype has a handful of counts. CDR3 DNA sequence: TGTGCCTGGATCAATGCGGGAGATACGCAGTATTTT. This codes for CAWINAGDTQYF. The chain carries TRBV30 and TRBJ2-3, with D possibly being TRBD2 (5 bases). CDR1 GTSNPN and CDR2 SVGIG come from the germline V gene (reference sequence). The CDR3 length is 12 residues. Between the trimmed V and J ends, which lost 4 bases and 5 bases, there was a span of 10 bases.

The V call is TRBV7-9, the J call TRBJ2-3; D not certain. CDR1 is SEHNR, CDR2 FQNEAQ, per germline (reference sequence). The CDR3 has 14 residues. Trimming took 3 bases from V and 2 from J, leaving 9 bases between them. The CDR3 DNA reads TGTGCCAGCAGCTTTGACCGGTCCACAGATACGCAGTATTTT. This codes for CASSFDRSTDTQYF.

The gene calls are TRBV21-1 and TRBJ2-7. TRBV21-1 represents a pseudogene. The CDR3 spans 11 residues. The DNA of the CDR3 is TGTGCCAGCAGCAAAAAACAACTCGAGTACTTC. It specifies CASSKKQLEYF.

This clonotype was seen more than once but under ten times. At one end the junction does not follow the germline gene, possibly because of a read error. The chain employs TRBV6-6 and TRBJ1-2; 7 bases are shared with TRBD1. The CDR3 is 13 amino acids. Germline CDR1 reads MNHNY; CDR2 reads SVGAGI (reference sequence). DNA for the CDR3: TGTACCAGCCATCAAGGGGGCGCGGGCGGCTACACCTTC. It is translated as CTSHQGGAGGYTF.

The chain combines TRBV12-1 with TRBJ2-1; whether TRBD2, the table's D call, matches the DNA was not checked. TRBV12-1 is a listed pseudogene. The CDR3 consists of 17 residues. The CDR3 region is CASSSSGGVSSYNEQFF. CDR3 nucleotide sequence: TGTGCCAGCAGCTCTAGCGGGGGGGTGAGCTCCTACAATGAGCAGTTCTTC.

The rearrangement uses TRBV9 and TRBJ1-2, with 8 bases matching TRBD1. The ends lost 3 bases at V and 4 bases at J; junction bases unmatched: 8. This CDR3 region has 15 residues. CDR1 is SGDLS, CDR2 YYNGEE, per germline. CDR3 in amino acids: CASSGTGQGLYGYTF. The CDR3 DNA reads TGTGCCAGCAGCGGGACCGGACAGGGCCTCTATGGCTACACCTTC.

The chain uses TRBV20-1 and TRBJ2-4; a weak D match, TRBD1 (5 bases). CDR3 length equals 16 residues. The germline V and J ends were trimmed by 2 bases and 0 bases, with 14 bases remaining between them. Germline V gives CDR1 DFQATT, CDR2 SNEGSKA (reference sequence). CDR3 loop: CSARFAGQLAKNIQYF. CDR3 in DNA: TGCAGTGCTAGATTTGCAGGGCAATTAGCCAAAAACATTCAGTACTTC.